The 24 T cell receptor beta chains listed next were all sequenced from one sample in a study of T cells in Graves' hyperthyroidism and ophthalmopathy. Regions amplified from RNA transcripts were the TCR beta CDR3 regions. HTBI primers drove first-round RT-PCR of the TCR CDR3. TCRdb re-called the multiplex PCR reads with MiXCR, one entry per CDR3 protein. The sample includes about 400,000 distinct CDR3 sequences, 15% of them seen just once. The sample consisted of blood. Receptors originate from a woman in her twenties or thirties with Graves' hyperthyroidism.

This clonotype was seen at least ten times. The V gene is TRBV5-5, the J gene TRBJ1-1; D perhaps matches TRBD1 (5 bases). Germline CDR1 and CDR2: SGHKS and YYEKEE (reference sequence). This CDR3 has 15 residues. The V gene lost 0 bases and the J gene lost 4 bases, with 13 bases spanning the gap. The CDR3 DNA sequence: TGTGCCAGCAGCTTGGGCGCAGGGAGGGTCACTGAAGCTTTCTTT. Its protein product is CASSLGAGRVTEAFF.

This clonotype was counted many times. The CDR3 region has the DNA TGTGCCAGCAGTTACGGATTCGGGGGGAACACTGAAGCTTTCTTT. Amino acid sequence: CASSYGFGGNTEAFF. V and J are TRBV6-5 and TRBJ1-1, with TRBD1 as a possible D gene (5 bases). This CDR3 region has 15 residues. The ends were cut back, 2 bases at V and 1 base at J, with 11 bases in the middle. Per the germline V gene, CDR1 is MNHEY and CDR2 is SVGAGI.

This clonotype has ten or more counts. This sequence joins TRBV2 and TRBJ2-7; 8 bases align to TRBD1. V shed 8 bases and J 4 bases; nucleotides not matched to a gene: 10. Germline V gives CDR1 SNHLY, CDR2 FYNNEI. CDR3 length: 14 amino acids. The CDR3 DNA reads as TGTGCCAGCGGGGATACAGGGGGTAGATACGAGCAGTACTTC. The encoded protein is CASGDTGGRYEQYF.

This rearrangement joins TRBV3-1 to TRBJ1-2; TRBD1 might be the D (6 bases). The germline V and J ends were trimmed by 0 bases and 3 bases, with 17 bases remaining between them. CDR3 length: 17 amino acids. The germline V gene encodes CDR1 LGHDT and CDR2 YNNKEL (reference sequence). CDR3 bases: TGTGCCAGCAGCCAAGATTATTCCGGTGGGGGGCACTATGGCTACACCTTC. Translating it yields CASSQDYSGGGHYGYTF.

This chain links TRBV19 with TRBJ1-5; maybe TRBD1 (6 bases). The CDR3 spans 14 residues. V lost 3 bases and J 5 bases, leaving 11 bases between the germline ends. Germline CDR1 LNHDA, CDR2 SQIVND (reference sequence). In DNA, the CDR3 is TGTGCCAGTAGTATGGGCAGGGGAGATCAGCCCCAGCATTTT. Its protein product is CASSMGRGDQPQHF.

This clonotype was recorded at least ten times. This sequence joins TRBV6-1 and TRBJ2-7; 11 bases map to TRBD1. The CDR3 is 14 residues long. Germline V CDR1 and CDR2: MNHNS, SASEGT. After removal of 4 bases from V and 6 bases from J, the junction contained 5 bases not matched to a gene. Written as DNA, the CDR3 is TGTGCCAGCAGTGTACCGGGACAGGGGGTCGAGCAGTACTTC. Encoded protein: CASSVPGQGVEQYF.

This clonotype was observed a handful of times. The chain has TRBV28 and TRBJ2-2, with D perhaps matching TRBD2 (5 bases). Trimming pared 8 bases from V and 5 bases from J, leaving 9 bases between. Germline-derived CDR1 and CDR2 are MDHEN and SYDVKM. The CDR3 is 12 amino acids. CDR3 residues: CASGLVTGELFF. Written as DNA, the CDR3 is TGTGCCAGCGGACTGGTGACCGGGGAGCTGTTTTTT.

A few counts support this clonotype. The CDR3 protein is CASSQTSAPTQETQYF. The CDR3 DNA is TGCGCCAGCAGTCAGACTAGCGCCCCGACGCAAGAGACCCAGTACTTC. The rearrangement uses TRBV10-2 and TRBJ2-5; 8 bases are shared with TRBD2. Germline V lookup: CDR1 WSHSY, CDR2 SAAADI. Unmatched junction bases numbered 10, after V lost 5 bases and J lost 2 bases. This CDR3 region has 16 residues.

This clonotype was observed many times. The V gene is TRBV2, the J gene TRBJ2-3, with a tentative D call TRBD2 (5 bases). The germline V gene has CDR1 SNHLY and CDR2 FYNNEI. This CDR3 comprises 12 residues. V lost 1 base to trimming and J lost 11 bases, with 10 bases between them. CDR3 DNA sequence: TGTGCCAGCAGTGAAGGCGCTAGCAGGCAGTATTTT. Translated: CASSEGASRQYF.

In this sample, this clonotype turned up once. The V and J genes are TRBV18 and TRBJ2-3; D uncertain. V was cut by 0 bases and J by 6 bases, with 7 bases left in between. There are 13 residues in the CDR3. Germline V gene lookup returns CDR1 KGHSH and CDR2 LQKENI. The CDR3 coding sequence is TGTGCCAGCTCACCACCAGTTCCGGATACGCAGTATTTT. Amino acid sequence: CASSPPVPDTQYF.

This clonotype was detected many times. The CDR3 loop reads CAWSVQGAGEQYF. CDR3 DNA sequence: TGTGCCTGGAGTGTACAGGGGGCTGGCGAGCAGTACTTC. J is TRBJ2-7 and V is TRBV30, with 9 bases lining up with TRBD1. Unmatched junction bases numbered 3, after V lost 0 bases and J lost 6 bases. Germline V CDR1 and CDR2: GTSNPN, SVGIG (reference sequence). The CDR3 has 13 amino acids.

There are a few counts of this clonotype. The V gene is TRBV7-9, the J gene TRBJ2-1; 13 nucleotides line up with TRBD2. Germline loops: CDR1 SEHNR, CDR2 FQNEAQ (reference sequence). J was trimmed by 13 bases and V by 3 bases; bases with no gene match: 9. The CDR3 has 15 residues. As DNA, the CDR3 is TGTGCCAGCAGCTTTCTCTCACTAGCGGGAGGGCTCCAGTTCTTC. Its translation: CASSFLSLAGGLQFF.

This CDR3 is CASSFRVRETQYF. DNA for the CDR3: TGTGCCAGCAGTTTTCGAGTGAGAGAGACCCAGTACTTC. V gene TRBV28 combines with J gene TRBJ2-5; D gene ambiguous. Trimming shortened V by 3 bases and J by 4 bases, and 9 bases separated the two germline ends. The CDR3 spans 13 residues. CDR1 and CDR2 (germline): MDHEN, SYDVKM. The full variable domain, completed using reference TRBV28 and TRBJ2-5, is DVKVTQSSRYLVKRTGEKVFLECVQDMDHENMFWYRQDPGLGLRLIYFSYDVKMKEKGDIPEGYSVSREKKERFSLILESASTNQTSMYLCASSFRVRETQYFGPGTRLLVL.

V gene TRBV2 combines with J gene TRBJ2-2, with 8 bases matching TRBD1. Germline assignment: CDR1 SNHLY and CDR2 FYNNEI. The CDR3 totals 14 residues. Trimming removed 6 bases from V and 7 bases from J; junction bases left unmatched: 7. CDR3: CASRPRGQGGELFF. CDR3 DNA sequence: TGTGCCAGCAGACCCAGGGGGCAGGGCGGGGAGCTGTTTTTT. Supplemented by reference TRBV2 and TRBJ2-2, the full variable domain reads EPEVTQTPSHQVTQMGQEVILRCVPISNHLYFYWYRQILGQKVEFLVSFYNNEISEKSEIFDDQFSVERPDGSNFTLKIRSTKLEDSAMYFCASRPRGQGGELFFGEGSRLTVL.

This clonotype was seen at least ten times. This chain uses TRBV10-3 with TRBJ2-5; no clear D. V lost 3 bases to trimming and J lost 2 bases, with 7 bases between them. Germline V gene lookup returns CDR1 ENHRY and CDR2 SYGVKD. There are 13 residues in the CDR3. The CDR3 region has the DNA TGTGCCATCAGTGATAAGGGTCAAGAGACCCAGTACTTC. Protein product: CAISDKGQETQYF.

V is TRBV25-1 and J is TRBJ1-1; D may be TRBD1 (5 bases). The CDR3 is 12 residues long. Germline assignment: CDR1 MGHDK and CDR2 SYGVNS. Between the trimmed V and J ends, which lost 2 bases and 7 bases, there was a span of 8 bases. The CDR3 loop is CASSEGTIEAFF. The CDR3 DNA follows: TGTGCCAGCAGTGAAGGGACCATTGAAGCTTTCTTT.

This clonotype appeared many times. CDR3 sequence: CASSKPGQVDYNEQFF. For the CDR3, the DNA is TGTGCCAGCAGCAAACCAGGACAGGTAGACTACAATGAGCAGTTCTTC. This chain links TRBV28 with TRBJ2-1; 7 positions match TRBD1. Germline lookup yields CDR1 MDHEN and CDR2 SYDVKM. With V trimmed by 6 bases and J by 3 bases, 11 bases remained unmatched. This CDR3 spans 16 amino acids. The full variable domain, completed using reference TRBV28 and TRBJ2-1, is DVKVTQSSRYLVKRTGEKVFLECVQDMDHENMFWYRQDPGLGLRLIYFSYDVKMKEKGDIPEGYSVSREKKERFSLILESASTNQTSMYLCASSKPGQVDYNEQFFGPGTRLTVL.

This clonotype was observed at least ten times. This chain uses TRBV12-3 or TRBV12-4 with TRBJ2-1; D unresolved. V dropped 1 base and J dropped 2 bases, with 12 bases sitting between them. CDR3 length equals 16 residues. The DNA of the CDR3 is TGTGCCAGCAGTTTAGATCGGCGGCTAACCTACAATGAGCAGTTCTTC. This codes for CASSLDRRLTYNEQFF.

This clonotype was detected a few times. The gene calls are TRBV18 and TRBJ1-5; 10 positions match TRBD1. Losses at the gene ends were 4 bases for V and 5 bases for J; bases not matched to a gene: 14. There are 18 residues in the CDR3. CDR1 is KGHSH, CDR2 LQKENI, per germline. CDR3 region: CASSLIYPGQGFHQPQHF. DNA for the CDR3: TGTGCCAGCTCACTAATATACCCGGGACAGGGGTTTCATCAGCCCCAGCATTTT.

In this sample, this clonotype turned up many times. J is TRBJ2-7 and V is TRBV20-1; 7 bases map to TRBD2. Trimming at V came to 3 bases and at J to 3 bases, leaving 5 bases not matched to a gene. The CDR3 is made up of 13 amino acids. Germline-derived CDR1 and CDR2 are DFQATT and SNEGSKA (reference sequence). The CDR3 loop is CSASTGGYYEQYF. The CDR3 DNA is TGCAGTGCTAGTACGGGAGGATACTACGAGCAGTACTTC.

There are a few counts of this clonotype. The rearrangement joins TRBV7-2 to TRBJ1-4; the D gene is possibly TRBD1 (5 bases). CDR1 SGHTA and CDR2 FQGNSA come from the germline V gene. The CDR3 sequence is 15 residues long. V gave up 2 bases and J gave up 3 bases, with 10 bases separating them. CDR3 in DNA: TGTGCCAGCAGCTTAAGGGGTCGGGCTAATGAAAAACTGTTTTTT. This gives the protein CASSLRGRANEKLFF.

Note on this clonotype: The junction shows a germline mismatch at one end, possibly a read error. The J gene is TRBJ2-2, the V gene TRBV6-4; the D gene is possibly TRBD2 (5 bases). Looked up from germline, CDR1 is MRHNA and CDR2 is SNTAGT. The CDR3 is 14 amino acids. This chain's CDR3 is CATRKIPNTGELLF. In nucleotides, the CDR3 is TGTGCCACCAGAAAAATCCCGAACACCGGGGAGCTGCTTTTT.

This sequence joins TRBV11-3 and TRBJ2-1; D is uncertain. Trimming removed 5 bases from V and 9 bases from J, with 14 bases in between. CDR1 SGHNT and CDR2 YENEEA come from the germline V gene. The CDR3 sequence is 13 residues long. CDR3 sequence reads: CASSPGPLGEQFF. In DNA, the CDR3 is TGTGCCAGCAGCCCCGGCCCCTTAGGTGAGCAGTTCTTC.

For the CDR3, the DNA is TGTGCCAGCACCCCTCCCTGGGGGACAGGGGGTAGCTATGGCTACACCTTC. Translation: CASTPPWGTGGSYGYTF. The V and J genes are TRBV28 and TRBJ1-2; TRBD1 aligns across 11 bases. In germline, CDR1 is MDHEN, CDR2 SYDVKM. The junction had 14 bases not matched to a gene; V was cut back by 7 bases and J by 4 bases. The CDR3 loop spans 17 amino acids.